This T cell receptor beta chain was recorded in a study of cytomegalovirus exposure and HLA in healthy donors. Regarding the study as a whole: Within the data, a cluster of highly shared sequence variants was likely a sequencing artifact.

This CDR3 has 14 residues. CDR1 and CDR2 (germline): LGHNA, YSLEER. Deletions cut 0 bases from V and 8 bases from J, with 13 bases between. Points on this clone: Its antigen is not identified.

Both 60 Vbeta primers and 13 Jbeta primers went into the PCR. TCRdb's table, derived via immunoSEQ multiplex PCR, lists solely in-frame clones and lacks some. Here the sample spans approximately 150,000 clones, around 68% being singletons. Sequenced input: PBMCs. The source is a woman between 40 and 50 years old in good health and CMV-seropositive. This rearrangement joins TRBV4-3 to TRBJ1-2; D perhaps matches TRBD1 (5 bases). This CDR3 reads CASSQESQGGGYTF. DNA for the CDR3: TGCGCCAGCAGCCAAGAAAGCCAGGGTGGAGGCTACACCTTC.